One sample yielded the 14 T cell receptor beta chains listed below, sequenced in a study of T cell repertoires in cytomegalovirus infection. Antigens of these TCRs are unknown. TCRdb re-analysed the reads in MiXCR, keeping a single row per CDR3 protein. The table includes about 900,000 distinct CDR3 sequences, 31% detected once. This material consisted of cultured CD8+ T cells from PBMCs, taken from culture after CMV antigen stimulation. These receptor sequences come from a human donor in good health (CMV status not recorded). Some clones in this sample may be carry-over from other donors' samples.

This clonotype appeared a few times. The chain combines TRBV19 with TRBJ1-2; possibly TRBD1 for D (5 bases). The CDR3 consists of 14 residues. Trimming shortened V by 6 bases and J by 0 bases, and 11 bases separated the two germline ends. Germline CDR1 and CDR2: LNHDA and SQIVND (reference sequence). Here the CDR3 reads CASSFGTSNYGYTF. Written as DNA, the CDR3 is TGTGCCAGTAGCTTTGGGACTTCTAACTATGGCTACACCTTC.

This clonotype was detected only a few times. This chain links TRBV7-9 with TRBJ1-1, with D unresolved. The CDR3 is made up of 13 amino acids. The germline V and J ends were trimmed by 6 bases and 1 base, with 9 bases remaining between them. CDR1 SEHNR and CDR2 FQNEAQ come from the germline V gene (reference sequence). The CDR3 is CASREGTNTEAFF. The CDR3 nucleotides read TGTGCCAGCAGAGAGGGAACGAACACTGAAGCTTTCTTT.

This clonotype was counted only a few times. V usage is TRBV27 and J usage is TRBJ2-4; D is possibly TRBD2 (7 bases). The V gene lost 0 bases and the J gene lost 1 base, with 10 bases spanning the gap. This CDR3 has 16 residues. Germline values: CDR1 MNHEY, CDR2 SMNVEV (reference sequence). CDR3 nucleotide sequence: TGTGCCAGCAGTTTATCGGGGAGGGGGGCCAAAAACATTCAGTACTTC. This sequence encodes CASSLSGRGAKNIQYF.

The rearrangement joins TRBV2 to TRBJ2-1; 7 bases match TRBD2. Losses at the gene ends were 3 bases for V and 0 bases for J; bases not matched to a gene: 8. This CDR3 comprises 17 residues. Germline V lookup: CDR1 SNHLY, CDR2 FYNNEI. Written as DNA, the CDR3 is TGTGCCAGCAGTGATCCCCCGGGGGAGGGCTCCTACAATGAGCAGTTCTTC. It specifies CASSDPPGEGSYNEQFF.

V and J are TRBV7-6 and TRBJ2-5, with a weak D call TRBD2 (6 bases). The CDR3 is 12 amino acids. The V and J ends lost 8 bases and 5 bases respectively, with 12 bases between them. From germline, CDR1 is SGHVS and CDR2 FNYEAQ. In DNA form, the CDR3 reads TGTGCCAGCGTGGAGGGAGTCGAGACCCAGTACTTC. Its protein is CASVEGVETQYF. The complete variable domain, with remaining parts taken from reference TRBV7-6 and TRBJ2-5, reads GAGVSQSPRYKVTKRGQDVALRCDPISGHVSLYWYRQALGQGPEFLTYFNYEAQQDKSGLPNDRFSAERPEGSISTLTIQRTEQRDSAMYRCASVEGVETQYFGPGTRLLVL.

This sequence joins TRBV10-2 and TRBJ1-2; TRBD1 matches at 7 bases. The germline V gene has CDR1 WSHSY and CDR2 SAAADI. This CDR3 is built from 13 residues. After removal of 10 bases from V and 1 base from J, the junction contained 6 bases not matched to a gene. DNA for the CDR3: TGCGCCACACTCGACAGGGTTAACTATGGCTACACCTTC. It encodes CATLDRVNYGYTF.

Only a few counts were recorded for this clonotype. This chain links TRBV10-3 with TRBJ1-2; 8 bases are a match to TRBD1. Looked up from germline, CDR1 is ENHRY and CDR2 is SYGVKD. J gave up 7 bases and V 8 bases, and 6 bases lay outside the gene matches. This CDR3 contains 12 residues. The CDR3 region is CAIVGQGAGYTF. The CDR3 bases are TGTGCCATCGTCGGGCAGGGGGCTGGCTACACCTTC.

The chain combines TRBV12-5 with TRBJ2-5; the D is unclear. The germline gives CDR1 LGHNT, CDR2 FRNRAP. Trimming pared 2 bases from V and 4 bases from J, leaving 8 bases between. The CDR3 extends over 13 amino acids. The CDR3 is CASGLWRLETQYF. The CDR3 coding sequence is TGTGCTAGTGGTTTGTGGCGGTTAGAGACCCAGTACTTC. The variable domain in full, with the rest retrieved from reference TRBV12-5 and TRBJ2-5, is DARVTQTPRHKVTEMGQEVTMRCQPILGHNTVFWYRQTMMQGLELLAYFRNRAPLDDSGMPKDRFSAEMPDATLATLKIQPSEPRDSAVYFCASGLWRLETQYFGPGTRLLVL.

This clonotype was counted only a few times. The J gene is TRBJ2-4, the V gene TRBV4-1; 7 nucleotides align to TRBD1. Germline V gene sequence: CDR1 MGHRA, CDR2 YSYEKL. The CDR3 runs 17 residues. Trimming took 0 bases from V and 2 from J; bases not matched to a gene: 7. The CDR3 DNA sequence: TGCGCCAGCAGCCAAGATGGGGCAGGGGGATCCAAAAACATTCAGTACTTC. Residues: CASSQDGAGGSKNIQYF.

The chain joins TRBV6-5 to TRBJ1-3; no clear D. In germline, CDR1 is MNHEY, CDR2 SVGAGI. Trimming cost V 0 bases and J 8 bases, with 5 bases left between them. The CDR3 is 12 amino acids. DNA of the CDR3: TGTGCCAGCAGTTACTCGGGTGACACCATATATTTT. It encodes CASSYSGDTIYF.

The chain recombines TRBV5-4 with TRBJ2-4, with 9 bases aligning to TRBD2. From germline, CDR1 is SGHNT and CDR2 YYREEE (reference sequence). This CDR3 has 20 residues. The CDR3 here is CANPPLWLAGNQVAKNIQYF. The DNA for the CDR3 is TGTGCGAACCCACCTCTATGGCTAGCGGGGAATCAGGTTGCCAAAAACATTCAGTACTTC. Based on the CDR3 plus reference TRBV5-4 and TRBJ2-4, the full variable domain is ETGVTQSPTHLIKTRGQQVTLRCSSQSGHNTVSWYQQALGQGPQFIFQYYREEENGRGNFPPRFSGLQFPNYSSELNVNALELDDSALYLCANPPLWLAGNQVAKNIQYFGAGTRLSVL.

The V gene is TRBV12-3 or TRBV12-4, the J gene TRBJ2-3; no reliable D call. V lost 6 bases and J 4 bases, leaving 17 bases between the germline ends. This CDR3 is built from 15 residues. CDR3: CASSPDGFVPDTQYF. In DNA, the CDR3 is TGTGCCAGCAGCCCCGACGGATTCGTCCCAGATACGCAGTATTTT.

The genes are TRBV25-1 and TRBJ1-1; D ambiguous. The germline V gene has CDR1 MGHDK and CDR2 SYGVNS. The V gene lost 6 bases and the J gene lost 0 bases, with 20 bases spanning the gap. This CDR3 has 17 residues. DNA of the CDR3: TGTGCCAGCAGGAGAAGGGTCGACGGGTTAATGAACACTGAAGCTTTCTTT. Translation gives CASRRRVDGLMNTEAFF.

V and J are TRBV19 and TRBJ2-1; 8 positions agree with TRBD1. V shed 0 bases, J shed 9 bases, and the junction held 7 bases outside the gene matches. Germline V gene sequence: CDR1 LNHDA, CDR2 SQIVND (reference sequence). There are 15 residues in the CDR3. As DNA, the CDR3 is TGTGCCAGTAGTATAGAAGGGCCAGGGGGCAGTGAGCAGTTCTTC. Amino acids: CASSIEGPGGSEQFF.